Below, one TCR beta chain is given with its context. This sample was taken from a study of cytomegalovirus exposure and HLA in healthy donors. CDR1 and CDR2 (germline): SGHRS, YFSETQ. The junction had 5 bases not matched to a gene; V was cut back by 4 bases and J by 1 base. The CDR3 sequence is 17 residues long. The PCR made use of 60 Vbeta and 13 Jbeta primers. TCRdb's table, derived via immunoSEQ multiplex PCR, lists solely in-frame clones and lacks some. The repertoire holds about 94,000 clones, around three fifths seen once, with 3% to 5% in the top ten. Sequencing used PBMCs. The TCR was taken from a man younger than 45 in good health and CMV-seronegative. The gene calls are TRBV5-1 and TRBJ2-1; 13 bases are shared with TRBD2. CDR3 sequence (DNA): TGCGCCAGCAGCCGGCAACTAGCGGGAGGGTCCTACAATGAGCAGTTCTTC. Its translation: CASSRQLAGGSYNEQFF.